This T cell receptor (beta chain) was recovered during a study of CD8 T cells in ankylosing spondylitis (dated by TCRdb to the late 2010s). Regarding the research as a whole: The study profiled T cell receptor beta repertoires in healthy donors and ankylosing spondylitis patients to find disease-linked TCR variants. The whole study cohort included under 140 healthy donors and about two dozen ankylosing spondylitis patients. Samples of peripheral blood were taken, and for ankylosing spondylitis patients, synovial fluid was collected as well.

There are a few counts of this clonotype. Its recognized antigen is unknown. Per-base qualities were not stored, and no clone one base away is much larger. Sequencing was performed on an Illumina HiSeq 2500. Quantitative 5'-RACE with molecular barcodes was used to prepare TCR beta libraries. Per the original workflow: To identify disease-linked TCR variants, a new computational method was used, one built on a probabilistic model of VDJ rearrangement. The raw public reads went through TCRdb reprocessing: fastp at Q25, MiXCR clone calling, in-frame beta chains kept. For every CDR3 protein sequence, its rows merge into one entry that carries the most common genes and DNA. The V and J calls, along with clone size, are taken from TCRdb and not from the paper's own processing. The sample profile shows 800,000 to 900,000 distinct CDR3 sequences; around 11% of them were found once. 0.45% to 0.6% of the sample goes to the ten largest clones.

Compared with germline, V lacks 6 bases and J lacks 8 bases; bases without a gene match: 14. The germline V gene provides CDR1 MNHNS and CDR2 SASEGT. From cysteine to phenylalanine, the CDR3 is 15 amino acids long. Kept here is only the CDR3 DNA, which spans 45 bases and is read in frame from base 1. Study-wide conclusions, independent of this receptor: A CD8+ phenotype was shown by the disease-linked clones, which were found at relatively low frequencies in peripheral blood. Some of the motif variants had been reported before in the synovial fluid and blood of reactive arthritis patients, a finding that suggests common disease-initiation mechanisms. The disease-linked clones were reported to be significantly enriched in matched synovial fluid samples from ankylosing spondylitis patients. Blood from ankylosing spondylitis patients appeared to be characterized by a TCR beta motif made up of several highly homologous amino acid variants.

This receptor was identified in a male donor with ankylosing spondylitis. Sequencing used blood, either unsorted or a sorted T cell fraction (not recorded which). The rearranged chain carries TRBV6-1 and TRBJ1-2; 8 junctional bases match TRBD1. The CDR3 protein sequence reads: CASSRNGQGPQGYTF. At the DNA level, the sequence is TGTGCCAGCAGCCGAAACGGACAGGGCCCGCAGGGCTACACCTTC.